These 29 T cell receptor beta chains were all obtained from the same sample, sequenced in a study of T cells after yellow fever vaccination. TCRdb re-called the 5' RACE reads with MiXCR, one entry per CDR3 protein. This table holds under 350,000 distinct CDR3 sequences, roughly 4% found once. The sample in question was PBMCs, obtained 5 days after the yellow fever booster vaccination. These receptors originate from a man between 18 and 35 years old who received the YFV17D yellow fever vaccine.

This clonotype was seen a handful of times. The chain is built from TRBV27 and TRBJ1-1; no reliable D call. Per germline, CDR1 MNHEY and CDR2 SMNVEV (reference sequence). Trimming took off 7 bases at V and 6 bases at J, with 15 bases between the two ends. The CDR3 contains 13 residues. The CDR3 reads CASNPLGGAEAFF. As DNA, the CDR3 is TGTGCCAGCAATCCCCTGGGTGGGGCTGAAGCTTTCTTT.

There are many counts of this clonotype. The chain has TRBV7-2 and TRBJ1-2, with a possible D match to TRBD1 (5 bases). The V gene lost 3 bases and the J gene lost 6 bases, with 11 bases spanning the gap. CDR1 is SGHTA and CDR2 is FQGNSA in the germline V gene. There are 13 residues in the CDR3. Here the CDR3 DNA reads TGTGCCAGCAGCTTGCCAGGGCTGGATGGCTACACCTTC. Protein sequence: CASSLPGLDGYTF.

The rearrangement links TRBV6-6 to TRBJ2-3; D unresolved. V was shortened by 0 bases and J by 4 bases, with 11 bases between the two germline ends. The CDR3 runs to 15 residues. CDR1 is MNHNY and CDR2 is SVGAGI in the germline V gene (reference sequence). CDR3 in amino acids: CASSYSWENADTQYF. The CDR3 nucleotides read TGTGCCAGCAGTTACTCGTGGGAAAACGCAGATACGCAGTATTTT.

This clonotype was seen a handful of times. V gene TRBV6-5 combines with J gene TRBJ1-2; possible D gene TRBD1, 6 bases. Trimming took off 6 bases at V and 8 bases at J, with 16 bases between the two ends. Per the germline V gene, CDR1 is MNHEY and CDR2 is SVGAGI. This CDR3 is built from 13 residues. CDR3 sequence reads: CASSTKGGPGYTF. The CDR3 DNA reads as TGTGCCAGCAGCACAAAGGGGGGGCCCGGCTACACCTTC.

The chain carries TRBV5-1 and TRBJ1-1; 7 bases match TRBD1. Germline lookup yields CDR1 SGHRS and CDR2 YFSETQ. The CDR3 length is 13 residues. With V trimmed by 6 bases and J by 4 bases, 6 bases remained unmatched. CDR3 nucleotides: TGCGCCAGCAAGGGGGCAATAGGCACTGAAGCTTTCTTT. Translating gives CASKGAIGTEAFF.

The chain links TRBV6-1 to TRBJ2-5; D gene ambiguous. The germline V gene encodes CDR1 MNHNS and CDR2 SASEGT. With 8 bases removed from V and 7 bases from J, the gap between germline ends came to 14 bases. The CDR3 runs 12 residues. In nucleotides, the CDR3 is TGTGCCAGCTTTCCTACGTCCCCGACCCAGTACTTC. Protein: CASFPTSPTQYF.

In its sample, this clonotype was seen a few times. The chain couples TRBV4-1 to TRBJ2-7; a weak D match, TRBD1 (5 bases). The V gene's germline CDR1 is MGHRA and CDR2 YSYEKL. CDR3 length: 16 residues. This CDR3 reads CASNQDAQGMPYEQYV. CDR3 bases: TGCGCCAGCAACCAAGATGCGCAGGGCATGCCCTACGAGCAGTACGTC.

The table lists this clonotype with many counts. The chain employs TRBV5-1 and TRBJ1-2; 7 bases agree with TRBD1. The CDR3 covers 13 residues. V lost 3 bases and J lost 3; bases outside the gene matches: 2. Germline assignment: CDR1 SGHRS and CDR2 YFSETQ. In DNA form, the CDR3 reads TGCGCCAGCAGCTCGCAGGGGGACTATGGCTACACCTTC. It translates to CASSSQGDYGYTF.

V gene TRBV18 combines with J gene TRBJ1-5; D perhaps matches TRBD1 (5 bases). Germline-derived CDR1 and CDR2 are KGHSH and LQKENI. Between the trimmed V and J ends, which lost 3 bases and 6 bases, there was a span of 6 bases. The CDR3 contains 12 residues. Here the CDR3 reads CASSPDSQPQHF. CDR3 nucleotide sequence: TGTGCCAGCTCACCCGACAGTCAGCCCCAGCATTTT. The full variable domain, with the rest looked up from reference TRBV18 and TRBJ1-5, is NAGVMQNPRHLVRRRGQEARLRCSPMKGHSHVYWYRQLPEEGLKFMVYLQKENIIDESGMPKERFSAEFPKEGPSILRIQQVVRGDSAAYFCASSPDSQPQHFGDGTRLSIL.

This clonotype has only a few counts. The chain combines TRBV6-5 with TRBJ2-3; tentative D call: TRBD2 (6 bases). V dropped 2 bases and J dropped 6 bases, with 12 bases sitting between them. The CDR3 sequence is 14 residues long. Germline V gene data show CDR1 as MNHEY and CDR2 as SVGAGI. The CDR3 loop is CASSYRRSGDTQYF. The CDR3 DNA reads TGTGCCAGCAGTTACCGGCGGAGCGGGGATACGCAGTATTTT.

This clonotype was counted many times. V usage is TRBV20-1 and J usage is TRBJ1-1; the match to TRBD1 covers 10 bases. The CDR3 loop spans 14 amino acids. Germline V gene sequence: CDR1 DFQATT, CDR2 SNEGSKA (reference sequence). V gave up 5 bases and J gave up 5 bases; unmatched junction bases: 8. CDR3 in amino acids: CSAPRQGAITEAFF. Written as DNA, the CDR3 is TGCAGTGCTCCTCGACAGGGGGCGATTACTGAAGCTTTCTTT.

V gene TRBV2 combines with J gene TRBJ1-5; unclear D gene. Germline values: CDR1 SNHLY, CDR2 FYNNEI. V gave up 4 bases and J gave up 10 bases, with 8 bases separating them. The CDR3 sequence is 11 residues long. For the CDR3, the DNA is TGTGCCAGCAGTGGACTCGGTCCCCAGCATTTT. As protein: CASSGLGPQHF.

The chain couples TRBV4-1 to TRBJ2-1; no firm D call. In germline, CDR1 is MGHRA, CDR2 YSYEKL. Trimming cost V 2 bases and J 0 bases, with 8 bases left between them. The CDR3 is 15 amino acids. CDR3 sequence reads: CASSQRVSSYNEQFF. CDR3 DNA: TGCGCCAGCAGCCAACGAGTTAGCTCCTACAATGAGCAGTTCTTC.

This clonotype was counted at least ten times. The chain recombines TRBV12-3 or TRBV12-4 with TRBJ1-2; D is ambiguous. Trimming left V 7 bases short and J 7 bases short, with 19 bases between. The CDR3 has 14 amino acids. CDR3 protein: CASTLGGQLSGYTF. CDR3 coding DNA: TGTGCCAGCACCCTCGGCGGGCAGCTATCTGGCTACACCTTC.

This clonotype has more than one count but fewer than ten. The chain recombines TRBV5-1 with TRBJ2-1; the match to TRBD1 covers 10 bases. V shed 3 bases, J shed 8 bases, and the junction held 5 bases outside the gene matches. This CDR3 contains 14 residues. Looked up from germline, CDR1 is SGHRS and CDR2 is YFSETQ. The CDR3 loop reads CASSSGQGLDEQFF. The CDR3, as DNA: TGCGCCAGCAGCTCGGGACAGGGGCTCGATGAGCAGTTCTTC.

The rearrangement joins TRBV28 to TRBJ2-7; 7 bases match TRBD1. V shed 3 bases and J 0 bases; nucleotides not matched to a gene: 5. CDR1 is MDHEN, CDR2 SYDVKM, per germline. This CDR3 comprises 15 residues. The CDR3 here is CASSFKTGLSYEQYV. The CDR3 DNA reads TGTGCCAGCAGTTTCAAGACAGGGCTCTCCTACGAGCAGTACGTC.

The chain recombines TRBV10-3 with TRBJ1-1; D is ambiguous. The CDR3 spans 13 residues. Germline V gene lookup returns CDR1 ENHRY and CDR2 SYGVKD. The germline V and J ends were trimmed by 6 bases and 1 base, with 9 bases remaining between them. CDR3 DNA sequence: TGTGCCATCAGAGCCGGGAAGAACACTGAAGCTTTCTTT. Its translation is CAIRAGKNTEAFF.

This clonotype has at least ten counts. V gene TRBV7-3 combines with J gene TRBJ1-6; TRBD1 might be the D (5 bases). CDR1 and CDR2 (germline): SGHTA, FQGTGA. This CDR3 region has 14 residues. V lost 5 bases, J lost 9 bases, and 14 bases lay in between. The chain's CDR3 is CASSPGALSSPLHF. The CDR3, as DNA: TGTGCCAGCAGCCCTGGGGCCCTATCTTCACCCCTCCACTTT.

This clonotype was recorded many times. The chain joins TRBV7-2 to TRBJ2-4; D is perhaps TRBD2 (5 bases). Looked up from germline, CDR1 is SGHTA and CDR2 is FQGNSA. The V and J ends lost 5 bases and 6 bases respectively, with 20 bases between them. This CDR3 contains 16 residues. The CDR3 nucleotides read TGTGCCAGCAGCCCCTCATCGGCGGCGGGCACAAACATTCAGTACTTC. Translation: CASSPSSAAGTNIQYF. The full variable domain, its missing parts supplied by reference TRBV7-2 and TRBJ2-4, is GAGVSQSPSNKVTEKGKDVELRCDPISGHTALYWYRQSLGQGLEFLIYFQGNSAPDKSGLPSDRFSAERTGGSVSTLTIQRTQQEDSAVYLCASSPSSAAGTNIQYFGAGTRLSVL.

The chain carries TRBV9 and TRBJ2-3; TRBD2 matches at 8 bases. The CDR3 length is 15 residues. Germline CDR1 is SGDLS and CDR2 is YYNGEE. With V trimmed by 3 bases and J by 3 bases, 6 bases remained unmatched. CDR3 region: CASSEAGGGTDTQYF. For the CDR3, the DNA is TGTGCCAGCAGCGAGGCGGGGGGAGGAACAGATACGCAGTATTTT.

This chain connects TRBV12-3 or TRBV12-4 to TRBJ2-1, with TRBD1 as a possible D gene (5 bases). CDR3 length equals 16 residues. V was shortened by 7 bases and J by 4 bases, with 20 bases between the two germline ends. The CDR3 loop is CASTGTGSTLYNEQFF. The DNA of the CDR3 is TGTGCCAGCACCGGAACAGGCTCTACCTTGTACAATGAGCAGTTCTTC.

The rearrangement uses TRBV5-1 and TRBJ2-5; perhaps TRBD1 as D (6 bases). Germline V gene data show CDR1 as SGHRS and CDR2 as YFSETQ. The germline V and J ends were trimmed by 7 bases and 5 bases, with 21 bases remaining between them. CDR3 size: 15 residues. CDR3 residues: CASAPLVGAGETQYF. CDR3 nucleotides: TGCGCCAGCGCCCCCTTAGTGGGGGCCGGGGAGACCCAGTACTTC. The variable domain in full, completed from reference TRBV5-1 and TRBJ2-5, reads KAGVTQTPRYLIKTRGQQVTLSCSPISGHRSVSWYQQTPGQGLQFLFEYFSETQRNKGNFPGRFSGRQFSNSRSEMNVSTLELGDSALYLCASAPLVGAGETQYFGPGTRLLVL.

This clonotype was counted between two and nine times. The rearrangement joins TRBV9 to TRBJ2-3; unclear D gene. The CDR3 spans 12 residues. Germline values: CDR1 SGDLS, CDR2 YYNGEE. Trimming removed 0 bases from V and 5 bases from J, with 4 bases in between. The CDR3 reads CASSVGLDTQYF. For the CDR3, the DNA is TGTGCCAGCAGCGTAGGATTAGATACGCAGTATTTT.

The CDR3 DNA is TGTGCCAGCAGTTGGACAGGGGACACCGGGGAGCTGTTTTTT. The encoded protein is CASSWTGDTGELFF. The V gene is TRBV7-2, the J gene TRBJ2-2; TRBD1 matches 9 bases. CDR1 and CDR2 (germline): SGHTA, FQGNSA. J was trimmed by 3 bases and V by 6 bases; bases with no gene match: 2. This CDR3 is 14 amino acids long.

This clonotype was seen repeatedly, ten times or more. This chain joins TRBV28 and TRBJ1-1; D possibly corresponds to TRBD1 (5 bases). With 7 bases removed from V and 4 bases from J, the gap between germline ends came to 13 bases. CDR1 and CDR2 (germline): MDHEN, SYDVKM. CDR3 size: 13 residues. Here the CDR3 reads CASTLQGTTEAFF. The CDR3 bases are TGTGCCAGCACCCTTCAGGGAACCACTGAAGCTTTCTTT.

The chain links TRBV9 to TRBJ1-5, with TRBD1 identical over 10 bases. The junction had 8 bases not matched to a gene; V was cut back by 4 bases and J by 7 bases. CDR3 length: 15 amino acids. In germline, CDR1 is SGDLS, CDR2 YYNGEE. CDR3 protein: CASSPGTGAGQPQHF. DNA of the CDR3: TGTGCCAGCAGCCCCGGGACAGGGGCAGGGCAGCCCCAGCATTTT. The variable domain in full, with the rest retrieved from reference TRBV9 and TRBJ1-5, is DSGVTQTPKHLITATGQRVTLRCSPRSGDLSVYWYQQSLDQGLQFLIQYYNGEERAKGNILERFSAQQFPDLHSELNLSSLELGDSALYFCASSPGTGAGQPQHFGDGTRLSIL.

The chain carries TRBV11-2 and TRBJ1-2; D uncertain. Trimming stripped 4 bases from V and 3 bases from J, with 12 bases between. Germline assignment: CDR1 SGHAT and CDR2 FQNNGV. The CDR3 contains 14 residues. CDR3 residues: CASSSVRRDYGYTF. The CDR3, as DNA: TGTGCCAGCAGCTCCGTTCGAAGGGACTATGGCTACACCTTC.

This clonotype was recorded at least ten times. This chain joins TRBV7-9 and TRBJ2-3; 8 bases line up with TRBD1. Germline trimming cut 5 bases from V and 2 bases from J; bases unmatched to any gene: 6. Germline CDR1 SEHNR, CDR2 FQNEAQ (reference sequence). CDR3 size: 15 residues. This CDR3 reads CASSPRQGTTDTQYF. The CDR3 coding sequence is TGTGCCAGCAGCCCTCGACAGGGGACCACAGATACGCAGTATTTT. Together with reference TRBV7-9 and TRBJ2-3, the CDR3 gives the full variable domain: DTGVSQNPRHKITKRGQNVTFRCDPISEHNRLYWYRQTLGQGPEFLTYFQNEAQLEKSRLLSDRFSAERPKGSFSTLEIQRTEQGDSAMYLCASSPRQGTTDTQYFGPGTRLTVL.

The chain recombines TRBV7-7 with TRBJ1-6; D perhaps matches TRBD1 (5 bases). The CDR3 length is 13 residues. Germline V gene lookup returns CDR1 SSHAT and CDR2 FNYEAQ (reference sequence). The CDR3 coding sequence is TGTGCTAGCGGCAGGGAGTACAATTCACCCCTCCACTTT. Translation gives CASGREYNSPLHF.